What follows are 3 T cell receptor beta chains derived from one specimen sequenced in a study of early T cells in non-severe SARS-CoV-2 infection. TCRdb re-derived calls from the 5' RACE reads in MiXCR, one entry per CDR3 protein. There are some 87,000 distinct CDR3 sequences in the sample; roughly 12% occur only once, and around 2.4% lies in the top ten. The sample comprised whole blood. These receptors originate from an adult who was a healthcare worker with PCR-confirmed SARS-CoV-2 infection or an uninfected control (not recorded which).

The chain links TRBV4-2 to TRBJ2-7, with D maybe TRBD1 (5 bases). Between the trimmed V and J ends, which lost 0 bases and 5 bases, there was a span of 11 bases. Germline V gene data show CDR1 as LGHNA and CDR2 as YNFKEQ. There are 14 residues in the CDR3. CDR3 in amino acids: CASSQEITGNEQYF. CDR3 nucleotides: TGTGCCAGCAGCCAAGAGATTACAGGCAACGAGCAGTACTTC.

This clonotype was recorded at least ten times. The rearrangement joins TRBV5-5 to TRBJ2-3; D tentatively fits TRBD1 or TRBD2 (6 bases each). V gave up 0 bases and J gave up 0 bases, with 11 bases separating them. Germline loops: CDR1 SGHKS, CDR2 YYEKEE (reference sequence). This CDR3 is built from 16 residues. The CDR3 DNA reads TGTGCCAGCAGCTTGGAAGGGGGACTCAGCACAGATACGCAGTATTTT. Its translation: CASSLEGGLSTDTQYF.

In its sample, this clonotype was seen many times. This sequence joins TRBV2 and TRBJ1-2, with D possibly being TRBD1 (6 bases). Per germline, CDR1 SNHLY and CDR2 FYNNEI. The CDR3 covers 14 residues. Trimming took off 3 bases at V and 4 bases at J, with 12 bases between the two ends. The DNA for the CDR3 is TGTGCCAGCAGTGACCCGGACAGAATCTATGGCTACACCTTC. This encodes CASSDPDRIYGYTF. Full variable domain (missing parts from reference TRBV2 and TRBJ1-2): EPEVTQTPSHQVTQMGQEVILRCVPISNHLYFYWYRQILGQKVEFLVSFYNNEISEKSEIFDDQFSVERPDGSNFTLKIRSTKLEDSAMYFCASSDPDRIYGYTFGSGTRLTVV.